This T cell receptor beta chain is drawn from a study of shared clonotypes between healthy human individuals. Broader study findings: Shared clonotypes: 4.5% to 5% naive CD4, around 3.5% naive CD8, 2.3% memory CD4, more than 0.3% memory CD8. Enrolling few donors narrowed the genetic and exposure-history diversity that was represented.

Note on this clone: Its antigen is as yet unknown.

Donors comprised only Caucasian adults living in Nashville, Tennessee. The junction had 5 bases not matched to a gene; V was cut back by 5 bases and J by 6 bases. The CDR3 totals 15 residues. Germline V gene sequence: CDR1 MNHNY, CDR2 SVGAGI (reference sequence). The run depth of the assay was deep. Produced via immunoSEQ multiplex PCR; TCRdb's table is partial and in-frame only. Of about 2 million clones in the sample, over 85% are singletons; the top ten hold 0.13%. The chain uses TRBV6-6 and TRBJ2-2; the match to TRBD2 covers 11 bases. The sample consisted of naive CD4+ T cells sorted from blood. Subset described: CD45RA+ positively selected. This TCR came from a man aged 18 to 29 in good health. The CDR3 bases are TGTGCCAGCAGTCATCTAGCGGGGGGATCCGGGGAGCTGTTTTTT. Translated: CASSHLAGGSGELFF.